This TCR beta chain appears in the sequencing data of a study of somatic mutations in cytotoxic T cells in rheumatoid arthritis. On the study more broadly: Patient blood, 30 ml in EDTA, was obtained immediately after diagnosis and prior to the start of any treatment.

The method was immunoSEQ multiplex PCR; TCRdb's version includes in-frame clones alone and lacks a portion of them. The sample includes approximately 9,500 clones, 85% of them seen just once. The CDR3 loop spans 10 amino acids. From germline, CDR1 is SEHNR and CDR2 FQNEAQ (reference sequence). V lost 4 bases, J lost 8 bases, and 3 bases lay in between. The sequenced material came from CD8+ T cells sorted from blood. This chain connects TRBV7-9 to TRBJ2-1, with unresolved D. The TCR comes from an adult with rheumatoid arthritis. The CDR3: CASSSHEQFF. CDR3 DNA: TGTGCCAGCAGCTCCCATGAGCAGTTCTTC.